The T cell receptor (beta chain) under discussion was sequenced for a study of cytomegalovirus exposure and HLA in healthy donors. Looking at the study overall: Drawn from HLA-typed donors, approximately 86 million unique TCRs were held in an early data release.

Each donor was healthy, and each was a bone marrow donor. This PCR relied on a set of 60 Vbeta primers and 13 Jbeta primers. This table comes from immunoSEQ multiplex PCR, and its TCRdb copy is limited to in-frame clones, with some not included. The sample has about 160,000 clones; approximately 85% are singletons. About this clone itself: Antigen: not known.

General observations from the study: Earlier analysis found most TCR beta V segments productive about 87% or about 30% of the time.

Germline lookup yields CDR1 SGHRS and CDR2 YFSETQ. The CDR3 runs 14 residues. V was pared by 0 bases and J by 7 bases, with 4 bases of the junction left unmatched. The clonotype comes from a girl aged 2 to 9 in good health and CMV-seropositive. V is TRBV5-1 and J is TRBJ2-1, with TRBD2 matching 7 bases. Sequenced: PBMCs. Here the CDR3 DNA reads TGCGCCAGCAGCTTGGGGGCGCGGGAGAATGAGCAGTTCTTC. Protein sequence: CASSLGARENEQFF.